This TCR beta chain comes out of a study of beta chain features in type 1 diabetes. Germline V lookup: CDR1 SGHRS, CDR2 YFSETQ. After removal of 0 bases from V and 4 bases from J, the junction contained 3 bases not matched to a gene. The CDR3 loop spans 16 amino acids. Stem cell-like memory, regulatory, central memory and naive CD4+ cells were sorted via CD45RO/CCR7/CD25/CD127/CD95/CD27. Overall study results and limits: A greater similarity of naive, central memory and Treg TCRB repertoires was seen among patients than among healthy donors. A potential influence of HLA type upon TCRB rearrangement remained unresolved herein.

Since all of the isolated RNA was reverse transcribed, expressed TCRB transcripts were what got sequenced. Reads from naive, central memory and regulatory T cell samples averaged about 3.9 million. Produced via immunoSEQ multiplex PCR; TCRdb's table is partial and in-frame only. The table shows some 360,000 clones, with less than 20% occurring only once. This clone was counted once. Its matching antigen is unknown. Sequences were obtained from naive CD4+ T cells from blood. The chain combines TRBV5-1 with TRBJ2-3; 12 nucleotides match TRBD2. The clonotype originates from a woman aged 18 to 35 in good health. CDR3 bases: TGCGCCAGCAGCTTGGGGGCTAGCGGGAGGGCAGATACGCAGTATTTT. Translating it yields CASSLGASGRADTQYF.